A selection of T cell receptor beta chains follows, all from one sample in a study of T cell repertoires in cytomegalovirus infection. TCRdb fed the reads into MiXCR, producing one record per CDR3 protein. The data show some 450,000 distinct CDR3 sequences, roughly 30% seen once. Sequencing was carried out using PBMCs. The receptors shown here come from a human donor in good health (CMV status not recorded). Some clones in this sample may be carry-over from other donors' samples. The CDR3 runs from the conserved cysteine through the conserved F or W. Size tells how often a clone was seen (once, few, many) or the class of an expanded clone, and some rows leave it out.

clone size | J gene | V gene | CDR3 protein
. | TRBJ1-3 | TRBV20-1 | CSADSKHSGNTIYF
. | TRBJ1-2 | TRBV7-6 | CPSSPWTEESYTF
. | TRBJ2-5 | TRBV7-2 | CASSLGALLRGTRQETQYF
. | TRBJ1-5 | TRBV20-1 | CSARDPEGYSNQPQHF
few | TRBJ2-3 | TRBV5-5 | CASSTRTGASTDTQYF
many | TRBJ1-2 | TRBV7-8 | CASSTRRQGADYGYTF
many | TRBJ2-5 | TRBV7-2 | CASSFRAGKAETQYF
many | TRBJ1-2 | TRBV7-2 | CASSQNRDGYTF
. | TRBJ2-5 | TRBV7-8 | CASSLDTGVETQYF
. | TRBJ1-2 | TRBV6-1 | CASSPTENYGYTF
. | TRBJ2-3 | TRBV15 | CATSRGTWGDTQYF
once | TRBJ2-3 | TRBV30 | CAWSGASGDTDTQYF
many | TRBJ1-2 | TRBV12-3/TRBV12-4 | CASSPSGGYYGYTF
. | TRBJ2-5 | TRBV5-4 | CASSLGLAGAETQYF
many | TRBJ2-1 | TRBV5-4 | CASSFSDRNEQFF
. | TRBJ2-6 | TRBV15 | CATSRSSGANVLTF